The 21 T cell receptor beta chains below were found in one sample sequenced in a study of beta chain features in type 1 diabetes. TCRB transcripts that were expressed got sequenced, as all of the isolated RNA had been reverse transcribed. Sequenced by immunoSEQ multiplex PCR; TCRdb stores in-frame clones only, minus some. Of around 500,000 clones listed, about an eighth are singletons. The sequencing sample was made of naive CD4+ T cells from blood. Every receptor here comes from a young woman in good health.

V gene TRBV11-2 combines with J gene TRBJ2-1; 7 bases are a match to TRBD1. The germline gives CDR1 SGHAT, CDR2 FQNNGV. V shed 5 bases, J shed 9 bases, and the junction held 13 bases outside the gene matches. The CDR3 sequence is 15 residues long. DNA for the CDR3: TGTGCCAGCAGCGCCTTGACAGGGTGGCGAAGTGAGCAGTTCTTC. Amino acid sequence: CASSALTGWRSEQFF.

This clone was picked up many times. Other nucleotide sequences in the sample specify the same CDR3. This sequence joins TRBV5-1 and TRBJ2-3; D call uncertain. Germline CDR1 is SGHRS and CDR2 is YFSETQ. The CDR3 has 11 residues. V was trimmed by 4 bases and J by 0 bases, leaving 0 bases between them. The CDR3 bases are TGCGCCAGCAGCAGCACAGATACGCAGTATTTT. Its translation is CASSSTDTQYF.

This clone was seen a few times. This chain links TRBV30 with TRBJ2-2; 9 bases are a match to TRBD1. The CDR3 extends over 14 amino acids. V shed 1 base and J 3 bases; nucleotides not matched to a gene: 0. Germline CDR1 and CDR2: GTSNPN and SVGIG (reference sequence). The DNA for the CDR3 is TGTGCCTGGAGTGGACAGGGGGACACCGGGGAGCTGTTTTTT. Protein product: CAWSGQGDTGELFF.

The chain's CDR3 is CATSRTGPYSETQYF. CDR3 DNA sequence: TGTGCCACCAGCAGAACAGGACCATACAGTGAGACCCAGTACTTC. This chain connects TRBV15 to TRBJ2-5; possibly TRBD1 for D (5 bases). The CDR3 totals 15 residues. Deletions cut 2 bases from V and 5 bases from J, with 15 bases between. CDR1 is LNHNV and CDR2 is YYDKDF in the germline V gene (reference sequence).

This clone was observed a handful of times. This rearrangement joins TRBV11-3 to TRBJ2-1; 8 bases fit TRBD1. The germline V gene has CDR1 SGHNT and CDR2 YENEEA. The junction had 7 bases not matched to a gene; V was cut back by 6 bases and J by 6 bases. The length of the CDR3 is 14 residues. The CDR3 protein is CASRGQGGSNEQFF. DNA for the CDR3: TGTGCCAGCAGAGGACAGGGAGGTTCCAATGAGCAGTTCTTC.

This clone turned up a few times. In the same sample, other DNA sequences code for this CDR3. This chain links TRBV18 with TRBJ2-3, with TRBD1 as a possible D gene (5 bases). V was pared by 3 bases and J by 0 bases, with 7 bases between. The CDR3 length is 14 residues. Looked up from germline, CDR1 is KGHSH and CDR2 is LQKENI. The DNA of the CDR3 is TGTGCCAGCTCACCGACAGTTAGCACAGATACGCAGTATTTT. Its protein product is CASSPTVSTDTQYF.

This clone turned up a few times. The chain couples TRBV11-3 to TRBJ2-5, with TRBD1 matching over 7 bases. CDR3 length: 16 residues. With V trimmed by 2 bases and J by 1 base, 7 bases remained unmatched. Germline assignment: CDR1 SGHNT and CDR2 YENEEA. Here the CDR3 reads CASSLSVGTAQETQYF. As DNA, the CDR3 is TGTGCCAGCAGCTTAAGTGTCGGGACAGCCCAAGAGACCCAGTACTTC.

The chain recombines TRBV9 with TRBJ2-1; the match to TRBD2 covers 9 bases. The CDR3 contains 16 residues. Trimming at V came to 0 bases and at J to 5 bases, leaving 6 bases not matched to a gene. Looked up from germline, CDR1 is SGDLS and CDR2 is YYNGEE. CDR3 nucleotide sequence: TGTGCCAGCAGCGTAGTGGTAGCGGGGGCCAACAATGAGCAGTTCTTC. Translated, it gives CASSVVVAGANNEQFF.

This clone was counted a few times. CDR3 DNA: TGTGCCACCAGCAGACTAGGACGCGGCTCCTACAATGAGCAGTTCTTC. As protein: CATSRLGRGSYNEQFF. The chain has TRBV15 and TRBJ2-1; no clear D. The CDR3 is 16 residues long. Germline CDR1 LNHNV, CDR2 YYDKDF (reference sequence). V lost 2 bases and J lost 0, with 11 bases in between.

Here the CDR3 reads CASSLDYGTERYEQYF. The CDR3, as DNA: TGCGCCAGCAGCTTGGACTACGGGACAGAGCGCTACGAGCAGTACTTC. This rearrangement joins TRBV5-1 to TRBJ2-7, with 7 bases aligning to TRBD1. CDR1 is SGHRS and CDR2 is YFSETQ in the germline V gene. With V trimmed by 0 bases and J by 3 bases, 9 bases remained unmatched. The CDR3 loop spans 16 amino acids.

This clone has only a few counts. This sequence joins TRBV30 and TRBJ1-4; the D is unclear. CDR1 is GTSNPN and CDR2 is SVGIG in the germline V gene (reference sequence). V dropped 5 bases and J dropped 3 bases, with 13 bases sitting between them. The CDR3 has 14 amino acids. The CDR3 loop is CAWGALASNEKLFF. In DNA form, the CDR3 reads TGTGCCTGGGGTGCCTTGGCATCTAATGAAAAACTGTTTTTT.

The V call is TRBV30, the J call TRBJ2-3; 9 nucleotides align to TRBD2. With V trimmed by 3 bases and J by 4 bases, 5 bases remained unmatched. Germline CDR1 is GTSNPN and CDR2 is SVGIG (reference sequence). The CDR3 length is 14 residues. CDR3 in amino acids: CAWRSSGTPDTQYF. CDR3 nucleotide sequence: TGTGCCTGGAGGTCTAGCGGGACCCCAGATACGCAGTATTTT.

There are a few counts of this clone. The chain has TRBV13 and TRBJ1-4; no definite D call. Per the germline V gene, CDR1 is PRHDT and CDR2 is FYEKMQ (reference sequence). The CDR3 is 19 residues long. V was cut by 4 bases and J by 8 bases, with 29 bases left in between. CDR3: CASSYIRKQKTFNVEKLFF. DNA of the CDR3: TGTGCCAGCAGCTATATTAGGAAGCAAAAAACCTTCAATGTGGAAAAACTGTTTTTT.

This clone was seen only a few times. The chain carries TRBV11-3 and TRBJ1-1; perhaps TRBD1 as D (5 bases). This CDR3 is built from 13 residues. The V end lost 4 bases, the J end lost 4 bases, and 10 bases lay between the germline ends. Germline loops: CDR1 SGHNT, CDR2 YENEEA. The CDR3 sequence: CASSSGPSTEAFF. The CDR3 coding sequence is TGTGCCAGCAGCTCAGGGCCGAGCACTGAAGCTTTCTTT.

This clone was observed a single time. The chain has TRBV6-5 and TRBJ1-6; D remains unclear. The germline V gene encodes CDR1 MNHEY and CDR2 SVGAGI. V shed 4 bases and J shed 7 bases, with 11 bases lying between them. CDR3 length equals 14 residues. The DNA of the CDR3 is TGTGCCAGCAGTTTTGGGTTTACGAATTCACCCCTCCACTTT. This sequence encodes CASSFGFTNSPLHF.

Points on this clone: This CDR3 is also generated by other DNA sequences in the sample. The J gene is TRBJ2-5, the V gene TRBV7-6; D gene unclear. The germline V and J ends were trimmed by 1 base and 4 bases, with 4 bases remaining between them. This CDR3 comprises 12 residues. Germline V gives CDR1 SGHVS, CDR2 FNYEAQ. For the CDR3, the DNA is TGTGCCAGCAGCTTAGTGCGAGAGACCCAGTACTTC. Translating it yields CASSLVRETQYF.

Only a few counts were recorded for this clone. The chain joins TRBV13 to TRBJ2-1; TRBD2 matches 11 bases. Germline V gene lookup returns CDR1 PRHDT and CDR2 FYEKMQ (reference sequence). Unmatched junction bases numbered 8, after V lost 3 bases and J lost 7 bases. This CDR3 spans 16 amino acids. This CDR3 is CASSFPKLAGVNEQFF. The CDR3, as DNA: TGTGCCAGCAGCTTCCCAAAACTAGCGGGAGTAAATGAGCAGTTCTTC.

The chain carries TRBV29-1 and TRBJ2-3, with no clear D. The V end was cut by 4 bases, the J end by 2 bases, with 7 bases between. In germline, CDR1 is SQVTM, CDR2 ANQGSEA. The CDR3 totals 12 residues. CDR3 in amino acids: CSVVGLTDTQYF. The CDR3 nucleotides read TGCAGCGTTGTTGGCCTCACAGATACGCAGTATTTT.

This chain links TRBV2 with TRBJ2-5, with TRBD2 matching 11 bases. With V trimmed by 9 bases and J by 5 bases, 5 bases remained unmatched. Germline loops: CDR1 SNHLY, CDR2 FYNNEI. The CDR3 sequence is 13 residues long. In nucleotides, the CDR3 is TGTGCCAGTAGCGGGGGGGCCGAGGAGACCCAGTACTTC. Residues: CASSGGAEETQYF.

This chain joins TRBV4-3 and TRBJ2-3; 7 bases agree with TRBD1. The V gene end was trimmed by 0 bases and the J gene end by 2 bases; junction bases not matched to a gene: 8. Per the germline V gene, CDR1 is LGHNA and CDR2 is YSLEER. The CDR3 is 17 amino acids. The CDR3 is CASSQEFRDRATDTQYF. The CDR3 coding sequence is TGCGCCAGCAGCCAAGAGTTTCGAGACAGGGCCACAGATACGCAGTATTTT.

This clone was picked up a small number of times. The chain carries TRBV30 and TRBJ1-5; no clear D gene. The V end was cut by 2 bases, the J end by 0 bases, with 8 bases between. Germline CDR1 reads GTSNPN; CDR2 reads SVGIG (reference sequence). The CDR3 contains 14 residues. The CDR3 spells CAWSSGSSNQPQHF. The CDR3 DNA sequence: TGTGCCTGGAGTTCAGGTAGTAGCAATCAGCCCCAGCATTTT.